These T cell receptor beta chains were read from a single sample in a study of T cells in Graves' hyperthyroidism and ophthalmopathy. Each CDR3 protein is one row after TCRdb ran MiXCR on the multiplex PCR reads. The top ten hold around 15% of the sample, which has 650,000 to 700,000 distinct CDR3 sequences, roughly 17% seen once. The material sequenced was blood. These receptors were obtained from a man aged 50 to 59 with Graves' hyperthyroidism. Each CDR3 is given with its conserved first and last residue. Each record gives: V gene, J gene, clone size, D gene, CDR3 DNA, CDR3 protein. The D gene is left open where the match is weak. Clone size is stated in some rows and not others, as once, few, many or a class when expanded.

TRBV6-1	TRBJ2-1	.	.	TGTGCCAGCAGACGGACAGTTGGGCCCTACAATGAGCAGTTCTTC	CASRRTVGPYNEQFF
TRBV19	TRBJ1-6	many	.	TGTGCCAGTAGTGCGGGGGTTGCGAATAATTCACCCCTCCACTTT	CASSAGVANNSPLHF
TRBV27	TRBJ2-1	many	.	TGTGCCAGCAGTTTTACGGGATCTCCCTTGGGTGAGCAGTTCTTC	CASSFTGSPLGEQFF
TRBV10-1	TRBJ2-7	.	.	TGCGCCAGCAGTGAGTCCCCGGGGGCAATCGGCGAGCAGTACTTC	CASSESPGAIGEQYF
TRBV18	TRBJ2-5	few	TRBD1	TGTGCCAGCTCATCTCGCCAATCCGGGACAGGGGGTTGGGAGACCCAGTACTTC	CASSSRQSGTGGWETQYF
TRBV27	TRBJ1-6	.	.	TGTGCCAGCAGTCCCGACAGGCAAAATTCACCCCTCCACTTT	CASSPDRQNSPLHF
TRBV19	TRBJ2-2	.	.	TGTGCCAGTAGTATGGGGGGCGCTGCCATAGTTCGGGGGGAGCTGTTTTTT	CASSMGGAAIVRGELFF
TRBV3-1	TRBJ2-7	few	.	TGTGCCAGCAGCCAAGATGAGGCGGGGGCGGACTACGAGCAGTACTTC	CASSQDEAGADYEQYF
TRBV13	TRBJ2-7	.	.	TGTGCCGGCATGGGTCAGGGCACCTACGAGCAGTACTTC	CAGMGQGTYEQYF
TRBV28	TRBJ1-2	many	TRBD1	TGTGCCAGCAGTTTTCCAGGACAGGGTGATAACTATGGCTACACCTTC	CASSFPGQGDNYGYTF
TRBV2	TRBJ1-5	many	.	TGTGCCAGCAGTGGGCAGAATAGCAATCAGCCCCAGCATTTT	CASSGQNSNQPQHF
TRBV28	TRBJ2-7	many	TRBD1	TGTGCCAGCTGCCGGGACAGGGGTTACGAGCAGTACTTC	CASCRDRGYEQYF
TRBV18	TRBJ1-1	many	.	TGTGCCAGCTCGCTCACTAGATCTGAAGCTTTCTTT	CASSLTRSEAFF
TRBV6-1	TRBJ2-1	many	TRBD2	TGTGCCAGCAGTTTGGGGACTAGCGGTTGGTATGAGCAGTTCTTC	CASSLGTSGWYEQFF
TRBV19	TRBJ1-5	.	.	TGTGCCAGTAGTACCGGACAGCCCGGGACGCCCCAGCATTTT	CASSTGQPGTPQHF
TRBV28	TRBJ2-5	.	.	TGTGCCAGCAGTTTAAGCTCATCGGGTCCAGAGACCCAGTACTTC	CASSLSSSGPETQYF
TRBV3-1	TRBJ2-7	many	.	TGTGCCAGCAGCCAGCCCGGGTTGTCCGCCTACGAGCAGTACTTC	CASSQPGLSAYEQYF